Sequencing of this TCR beta chain was carried out in a study of Ad26.COV2.S vaccination and SARS-CoV-2 variants (dated by TCRdb to about 2021). Regarding the research as a whole: Vaccine-arm donors came from COV1001, a multicentre, randomized, double-blind, placebo-controlled phase I-IIa trial of Ad26.COV2.S in healthy adults. Dosing of Ad26.COV2.S was intramuscular, at either 5x10^10 or 1x10^11 viral particles, delivered as one shot or as two shots spaced 56 days apart. Trial participants were randomized into five groups of five: low-dose or high-dose Ad26.COV2.S given once or twice, or placebo on both occasions. Investigators remained blinded to trial group allocation during experiments and outcome assessment. TCRbeta repertoire sequencing served as the tool for gauging how specific and how broad the SARS-CoV-2-reactive T cell receptors were following Ad26.COV2.S vaccination. A total of approximately 30 samples were included in the TCR-sequenced set, comprising roughly 19 Ad26.COV2.S vaccine recipients, 5 placebo recipients and 8 SARS-CoV-2 convalescent individuals. What the study reported, not specific to this receptor: The authors noted that total T cell responses may have been underestimated by the TCR breadth and depth analyses. The study was not powered to compare responses between vaccine doses or regimens. Ad26.COV2.S recipients had higher spike-specific TCR breadth than placebo recipients (P = 0.0014). After vaccination, substantial breadth of spike-specific CD8+ and CD4+ T cell responses was reported. Vaccine and placebo recipients had similar non-spike TCR breadth, a finding consistent with the vaccine containing only spike.

The germline V gene specifies MDHEN as CDR1 and SYDVKM as CDR2. V drops 8 bases and J drops 7 bases, leaving 9 bases in between. Taken from cysteine to phenylalanine, the CDR3 has 12 residues. Here the CDR3 DNA is all that survives: 36 bases in frame from base 1. In the paper's terms, the treatment or condition label means: some 19 received Ad26.COV2.S at low or high dose, single or two shots; several received placebo; per-sample allocation not given. For vaccine and placebo recipients, the sequenced repertoires came from samples collected on day 63 after the first injection. Cohort 1b enrolled roughly 25 adults aged 18-55 years at a single site in Boston, USA, between 29 July and 7 August 2020. Ad26.COV2.S was a replication-incompetent adenovirus type 26 vector that expressed a prefusion-stabilized SARS-CoV-2 spike protein derived from the original Wuhan strain. Remarks on this clone: The target of this receptor is not known. Per-base qualities were not stored, and no clone one base away is much larger.

TCRbeta CDR3 regions were sequenced with the immunoSEQ Assay. After extraction, genomic DNA underwent amplification by bias-controlled multiplex PCR, followed by high-throughput sequencing. In the paper's pipeline: To quantify the absolute abundance of every unique TCRbeta CDR3 region, sequences were collapsed and filtered. T cell fraction was estimated by normalizing TCRbeta template counts to usable DNA, which was measured by amplifying reference genes present in all nucleated cells. Repertoire TCRs were annotated as SARS-CoV-2-specific when V gene, CDR3 amino acid sequence and J gene were exactly matched to a known reactive TCR set. The reference SARS-CoV-2 TCR set was obtained from MIRA and was filtered for enrichment in COVID-19-positive ImmuneCODE repertoires, whereby public or cross-reactive TCRs were removed. Using the MIRA antigens, annotated TCRs were further analysed by specific ORF or by position within an ORF. Breadth was defined as annotated unique rearrangements over total unique productive rearrangements; depth was the summed frequency of those rearrangements. Group comparisons of TCR breadth used two-sided Wilcoxon rank-sum tests. TCRdb stores this immuneACCESS table with in-frame sequences only. Part of the clones is absent; in the studies checked, under half of the shortfall reflects unresolved V genes, and no reason is known for the rest. The DNA gave D and trimming, while V, J and clone size come from that table. The sample includes 200,000 to 250,000 clones, with approximately 88% observed a single time. The ten largest clonotypes hold over 8.5% of the sample.

Sequenced here: peripheral blood, sampled in a trial of Ad26.COV2.S vaccine versus placebo. The rearrangement combines TRBV28 with TRBJ1-6; the D gene is perhaps TRBD1, from 5 matching bases. The sequence was obtained from a person aged 18 to 65 who received the Ad26.COV2.S COVID-19 vaccine or a placebo. The CDR3 region: CASGAGNSPLHF. The nucleotide sequence is given as TGTGCCAGCGGGGCAGGGAATTCACCCCTCCACTTT.